This T cell receptor (beta chain) was sequenced in a study of T cells in narcolepsy. Overall study: Donors had narcolepsy type 1 or type 2, or were healthy controls.

The germline CDR1 and CDR2 sequences are MNHEY and SMNVEV (reference sequence). Losses at the gene ends were 0 bases for V and 2 bases for J; bases not matched to a gene: 4. The length of the CDR3 is 15 residues. This clone was detected only once. Its antigen is still unknown. This table comes from immunoSEQ multiplex PCR, and its TCRdb copy is limited to in-frame clones, with some not included. The sample carries around 20,000 clones, about 90% recorded once. The study, taken as a whole, reports: Some memory CD4+ repertoires had no autoreactive clone sequences. Reportedly, autoreactive clonotypes were serially detected in patients' blood but not controls'.

Sequences were obtained from CD45RA- memory CD4+ T cells from PBMCs. This clonotype was sampled from a human donor with narcolepsy. V gene TRBV27 combines with J gene TRBJ2-7; 7 nucleotides agree with TRBD1. The CDR3 protein is CASSLSGTDAYEQYF. CDR3 coding DNA: TGTGCCAGCAGTTTATCAGGGACAGACGCCTACGAGCAGTACTTC.